What follows are 6 T cell receptor beta chains derived from one specimen sequenced in a study of cytomegalovirus exposure and HLA in healthy donors. PCR was performed using 60 Vbeta and 13 Jbeta primers. Generated by immunoSEQ multiplex PCR, the TCRdb table keeps only in-frame clones and is missing some. The sample yields under 200,000 clones, about 80% seen once. The sample taken for sequencing was PBMCs. These receptors originate from a woman between 45 and 60 years old in good health and CMV-seronegative.

This clone was counted a few times. The CDR3 loop reads CASRELAGTRGETQYF. DNA for the CDR3: TGCGCCAGCAGGGAACTAGCGGGGACACGAGGAGAGACCCAGTACTTC. The chain links TRBV10-1 to TRBJ2-5; 10 positions agree with TRBD2. The germline CDR1 and CDR2 sequences are WNHNN and SYGVQD (reference sequence). Germline trimming cut 6 bases from V and 4 bases from J; bases unmatched to any gene: 11. This CDR3 has 16 residues.

The chain combines TRBV9 with TRBJ1-1, with D perhaps TRBD1 (6 bases). Trimming pared 2 bases from V and 3 bases from J, leaving 14 bases between. This CDR3 contains 15 residues. Germline lookup yields CDR1 SGDLS and CDR2 YYNGEE. CDR3 sequence reads: CASSVTGNSDTEAFF. CDR3 bases: TGTGCCAGCAGCGTCACAGGGAACTCCGACACTGAAGCTTTCTTT.

The V call is TRBV28, the J call TRBJ2-1; D is perhaps TRBD1 (6 bases). Per germline, CDR1 MDHEN and CDR2 SYDVKM. This CDR3 region has 16 residues. V lost 5 bases to trimming and J lost 2 bases, with 16 bases between them. The DNA of the CDR3 is TGTGCCAGCAGTAACCTCGGGACACCAGCCTACAATGAGCAGTTCTTC. Translation gives CASSNLGTPAYNEQFF.

This rearrangement joins TRBV5-4 to TRBJ2-3; TRBD2 matches 11 bases. This CDR3 is 16 amino acids long. Germline V gene lookup returns CDR1 SGHNT and CDR2 YYREEE (reference sequence). Losses at the gene ends were 2 bases for V and 5 bases for J; bases not matched to a gene: 7. CDR3 sequence: CASSFRRLAGGDTQYF. CDR3 nucleotide sequence: TGTGCCAGCAGCTTTAGGCGGCTAGCGGGAGGAGATACGCAGTATTTT.

The V call is TRBV6-6, the J call TRBJ2-7, with D tentatively TRBD1 (5 bases). CDR1 and CDR2 from the germline V gene are MNHNY and SVGAGI (reference sequence). The CDR3 consists of 16 residues. Trimming left V 7 bases short and J 0 bases short, with 19 bases between. CDR3 sequence (DNA): TGTGCCAGCAACCTTTATGGGGCAGGTCTCTCCTACGAGCAGTACTTC. Amino acid sequence: CASNLYGAGLSYEQYF.

This chain connects TRBV27 to TRBJ1-1, with TRBD1 matching over 8 bases. The CDR3 contains 15 residues. CDR1 and CDR2 (germline): MNHEY, SMNVEV (reference sequence). V shed 5 bases and J 11 bases; nucleotides not matched to a gene: 16. The chain's CDR3 is CASSTRSQGAIGAFF. In DNA form, the CDR3 reads TGTGCCAGCAGTACCCGTTCGCAGGGGGCAATCGGGGCTTTCTTT.